This record concerns one T cell receptor (beta chain) sequence. Its target antigen remains unknown. No base-level quality is on record; no much larger clone is a single base apart. This entry comes from a study of blood T cell repertoires in COVID-19 (dated by TCRdb to 2019 to 2021). Describing the broader study: The collaborator samples originated in the United States, Italy and Spain and spanned the acute and convalescent phases of COVID-19. The prospective study material was composed of cDNA or gDNA derived from T cells, B-cell-depleted T cells, or PBMCs. A freely available public database, intended as a resource for researchers studying the immune response to SARS-CoV-2, is where the repertoires were released. The samples were drawn from two sources: the first 160 participants of the ongoing ImmuneRACE study, and 1,254 subjects contributed by 6 global collaborators. Nearly every sample came with metadata listing a de-identified subject ID, COVID-19 status, age in years and sex. HLA class I and class II types, where available, came from metadata supplied by the sample provider rather than from assay-based typing. Subjects who had been exposed to COVID-19, were actively infected with it, or had recovered from it provided the deeply sampled blood TCRbeta repertoires that made up the dataset. The paper as a whole reports these results and caveats: How much clinical and demographic metadata was included differed by source and by participant, and the metadata was provided uncurated.

One collaborating source in Seattle enrolled patients during active infection and followed them longitudinally through the course of disease. Whole blood was collected in K2EDTA tubes by collaborating institutions according to the institutions' own protocols. For TCRbeta analysis, collaborators shipped samples in one of three forms: frozen whole blood, isolated PBMCs, or DNA extracted from either of those sample types. For CDR1 and CDR2, the germline V gene lists SGDLS and YYNGEE. V lost 0 bases and J lost 7 bases; the stretch between them is 10 bases long. Including cysteine and phenylalanine, the CDR3 has 13 amino acids. Just CDR3 DNA is preserved here, 39 bases in frame from base 1. TCRbeta CDR3 regions were amplified from genomic DNA using the immunoSEQ Assay, a bias-controlled multiplex PCR. In the authors' own workflow: Nucleated cell counts per sample were estimated from amplification of reference gene primers within the assay. To quantify the absolute abundance of each unique TCRbeta CDR3 rearrangement, sequence reads were collapsed and filtered. For each sample, productive Simpson clonality was calculated by taking the square root of Simpson's diversity index across productive rearrangements. This is the immuneACCESS table as TCRdb keeps it, with only in-frame sequences that have V and J called. A part of the clones is gone; compared with another copy, unresolved V genes explain less than half, and the rest is unexplained. V and J calls and clone size are those listed in that table; D and trimming were worked out from the DNA. In this sample the table shows nearly 350,000 clones, roughly 86% of which occur a single time. The ten largest clones represent around 6.6% of the sample.

Recombination linked TRBV9 to TRBJ1-2; a tentative D call is TRBD1 (5 bases match). The origin of this receptor is a woman aged 65 to 85 with COVID-19, enrolled during active disease. Sequenced sample: peripheral blood. The nucleotides are TGTGCCAGCAGCGTAGAGACGGGGGTTGGCTACACCTTC. Its translation reads: CASSVETGVGYTF.